These 27 T cell receptor beta chains share one sample of origin, sequenced in a study of tumor-infiltrating lymphocytes in localized non-small cell lung cancer. Produced via immunoSEQ multiplex PCR; TCRdb's table is partial and in-frame only. The table shows about 14,000 clones, with roughly 79% occurring only once. What was sequenced was lung tumor tissue. The receptors here all came from a human donor with non-small cell lung cancer.

The chain carries TRBV5-3 and TRBJ2-7; D is ambiguous. TRBV5-3 carries the ORF label, with uncertain function. Trimming stripped 1 base from V and 3 bases from J, with 17 bases between. This CDR3 comprises 16 residues. The CDR3 loop is CARSLYVPGLFYEQYF. The CDR3 DNA reads TGTGCCAGAAGCTTGTATGTTCCGGGCCTCTTCTACGAGCAGTACTTC.

This rearrangement joins TRBV10-3 to TRBJ2-1; 8 positions match TRBD2. CDR1 is ENHRY, CDR2 SYGVKD, per germline. The length of the CDR3 is 14 residues. J lost 5 bases, V lost 6 bases, and 6 bases had no gene match. CDR3 sequence: CAISERERDNEQFF. The CDR3 region has the DNA TGTGCCATCAGCGAGCGGGAGCGCGACAATGAGCAGTTCTTC.

The chain employs TRBV29-1 and TRBJ2-3, with TRBD2 as a possible D gene (5 bases). Germline V gene lookup returns CDR1 SQVTM and CDR2 ANQGSEA. This CDR3 region has 13 residues. Deletions cut 2 bases from V and 4 bases from J, with 10 bases between. The CDR3 region is CSVERVAPDTQYF. The DNA of the CDR3 is TGCAGCGTTGAAAGGGTAGCGCCAGATACGCAGTATTTT.

This chain links TRBV9 with TRBJ1-1; 7 bases align to TRBD1. Germline V CDR1 and CDR2: SGDLS, YYNGEE. The ends lost 5 bases at V and 1 base at J; junction bases unmatched: 11. The CDR3 length is 16 residues. The CDR3 bases are TGTGCCAGCAGTCTTTTGCTGGGGACAGCGAACACTGAAGCTTTCTTT. Translated, it gives CASSLLLGTANTEAFF.

V is TRBV10-2 and J is TRBJ1-1, with D possibly matching TRBD1 (6 bases). This CDR3 spans 12 amino acids. Germline V gives CDR1 WSHSY, CDR2 SAAADI. V dropped 6 bases and J dropped 5 bases, with 10 bases sitting between them. CDR3 protein: CASRDSSTEAFF. The CDR3 coding sequence is TGCGCCAGCAGGGACAGCTCGACTGAAGCTTTCTTT.

This clone is a singleton in its sample. The chain links TRBV6-5 to TRBJ2-7; TRBD2 matches 8 bases. From germline, CDR1 is MNHEY and CDR2 SVGAGI. Losses at the gene ends were 6 bases for V and 2 bases for J; bases not matched to a gene: 3. CDR3 length: 13 amino acids. CDR3 bases: TGTGCCAGCAGGGTCGGGAGGGCCTACGAGCAGTACTTC. As protein: CASRVGRAYEQYF.

This chain uses TRBV11-1 with TRBJ2-5; 10 positions match TRBD2. CDR1 is SGHAT, CDR2 FQDESV, per germline (reference sequence). Losses at the gene ends were 1 base for V and 5 bases for J; bases not matched to a gene: 13. This CDR3 contains 18 residues. The CDR3, as DNA: TGTGCCAGCAGCTTAGGGCTCCCTCCTAGCGGGAGTGTTGAGACCCAGTACTTC. This codes for CASSLGLPPSGSVETQYF. Variable domain in full (rest from reference TRBV11-1 and TRBJ2-5): EAEVAQSPRYKITEKSQAVAFWCDPISGHATLYWYRQILGQGPELLVQFQDESVVDDSQLPKDRFSAERLKGVDSTLKIQPAELGDSAMYLCASSLGLPPSGSVETQYFGPGTRLLVL.

This rearrangement joins TRBV9 to TRBJ1-1; D gene unclear. The CDR3 contains 13 residues. The V gene lost 0 bases and the J gene lost 4 bases, with 7 bases spanning the gap. Germline CDR1 reads SGDLS; CDR2 reads YYNGEE. The CDR3 sequence: CASSVDQSTEAFF. Written as DNA, the CDR3 is TGTGCCAGCAGCGTAGACCAGAGCACTGAAGCTTTCTTT.

The chain joins TRBV19 to TRBJ2-1; 10 positions match TRBD2. Germline CDR1 is LNHDA and CDR2 is SQIVND (reference sequence). Losses at the gene ends were 7 bases for V and 0 bases for J; bases not matched to a gene: 6. The CDR3 loop spans 16 amino acids. CDR3 in DNA: TGTGCCAGTACCGAGCGGGAGGGCCGCTCCTACAATGAGCAGTTCTTC. Translation gives CASTEREGRSYNEQFF.

This clone was found a few times. This sequence joins TRBV10-3 and TRBJ2-3; D remains unclear. Trimming took off 0 bases at V and 0 bases at J, with 16 bases between the two ends. This CDR3 is built from 18 residues. Germline assignment: CDR1 ENHRY and CDR2 SYGVKD. This CDR3 reads CAISESGWAGTSTDTQYF. The CDR3 DNA reads TGTGCCATCAGTGAGTCTGGATGGGCAGGCACTAGCACAGATACGCAGTATTTT.

The chain joins TRBV30 to TRBJ2-7; D is unresolved. Germline V lookup: CDR1 GTSNPN, CDR2 SVGIG (reference sequence). This CDR3 comprises 12 residues. V was clipped by 1 base and J by 2 bases, with 6 bases between them. The DNA for the CDR3 is TGTGCCTGGAGTGGGACCCCCTACGAGCAGTACTTC. The encoded protein is CAWSGTPYEQYF.

The chain is built from TRBV4-1 and TRBJ2-2, with 8 bases matching TRBD1. In germline, CDR1 is MGHRA, CDR2 YSYEKL. This CDR3 has 19 amino acids. The V and J ends lost 1 base and 1 base, in that order; junction bases with no gene match: 11. CDR3 region: CASSQATGGTGGNTGELFF. The CDR3 coding sequence is TGCGCCAGCAGCCAAGCCACCGGGGGTACAGGGGGGAACACCGGGGAGCTGTTTTTT.

V gene TRBV14 combines with J gene TRBJ2-2, with TRBD2 matching over 7 bases. This CDR3 contains 18 residues. With 8 bases clipped from V and 1 base from J, the junction kept 16 bases outside the gene matches. In germline, CDR1 is SGHDN, CDR2 FVKESK. The CDR3 spells CASLKSGIWWENTGELFF. The CDR3 nucleotides read TGTGCCAGCCTCAAGAGCGGGATATGGTGGGAGAACACCGGGGAGCTGTTTTTT.

In its sample, this clone was seen once. The chain recombines TRBV4-1 with TRBJ2-7; the D call may be TRBD1 or TRBD2 (5 bases each). CDR1 is MGHRA, CDR2 YSYEKL, per germline. V gave up 0 bases and J gave up 4 bases, with 13 bases separating them. The CDR3 covers 15 residues. The CDR3 DNA follows: TGCGCCAGCAGCCAAGACCCGGGGCTGCGATACGAGCAGTACTTC. Residues: CASSQDPGLRYEQYF.

The CDR3 region has the DNA TGTGCCAGCGGCCGGGACTTTTACGAGCAGTACTTC. Protein sequence: CASGRDFYEQYF. V is TRBV7-9 and J is TRBJ2-7, with a possible D match to TRBD2 (6 bases). Germline V lookup: CDR1 SEHNR, CDR2 FQNEAQ (reference sequence). This CDR3 spans 12 amino acids. V was clipped by 8 bases and J by 4 bases, with 12 bases between them.

The sample holds one count of this clone. The chain uses TRBV9 and TRBJ2-7; D not certain. In germline, CDR1 is SGDLS, CDR2 YYNGEE. The CDR3 length is 14 residues. V was pared by 0 bases and J by 3 bases, with 10 bases between. CDR3 in amino acids: CASSVGGGNYEQYF. The CDR3 bases are TGTGCCAGCAGCGTAGGGGGTGGAAACTACGAGCAGTACTTC.

This rearrangement joins TRBV4-2 to TRBJ2-7, with D possibly being TRBD2 (5 bases). This CDR3 region has 15 residues. Looked up from germline, CDR1 is LGHNA and CDR2 is YNFKEQ. The ends were cut back, 0 bases at V and 4 bases at J, with 13 bases in the middle. The CDR3 sequence: CASSQDKEASYEQYF. The CDR3 nucleotides read TGTGCCAGCAGCCAAGATAAGGAGGCCTCTTACGAGCAGTACTTC.

The chain is built from TRBV28 and TRBJ1-1, with D hard to call. The CDR3 is made up of 14 amino acids. Germline CDR1 MDHEN, CDR2 SYDVKM. V was clipped by 6 bases and J by 3 bases, with 14 bases between them. Here the CDR3 reads CASRNPRGDTEAFF. CDR3 nucleotide sequence: TGTGCCAGCAGGAACCCCCGCGGGGACACTGAAGCTTTCTTT. Looking up the rest from reference TRBV28 and TRBJ1-1 gives the full variable domain: DVKVTQSSRYLVKRTGEKVFLECVQDMDHENMFWYRQDPGLGLRLIYFSYDVKMKEKGDIPEGYSVSREKKERFSLILESASTNQTSMYLCASRNPRGDTEAFFGQGTRLTVV.

The gene calls are TRBV19 and TRBJ1-2; 8 bases map to TRBD1. From germline, CDR1 is LNHDA and CDR2 SQIVND (reference sequence). With 0 bases clipped from V and 8 bases from J, the junction kept 5 bases outside the gene matches. The CDR3 has 14 residues. In DNA form, the CDR3 reads TGTGCCAGTAGTATAGAAGACAGGGGTCTCGGCTACACCTTC. Protein sequence: CASSIEDRGLGYTF.

This clone was found a few times. J is TRBJ1-4 and V is TRBV7-9; D is unresolved. V was trimmed by 5 bases and J by 0 bases, leaving 10 bases between them. This CDR3 has 15 amino acids. Looked up from germline, CDR1 is SEHNR and CDR2 is FQNEAQ (reference sequence). The CDR3 DNA reads as TGTGCCAGCAGCCACCCCCGAACAACTAATGAAAAACTGTTTTTT. This codes for CASSHPRTTNEKLFF.

A single count supports this clone. The chain recombines TRBV11-3 with TRBJ2-1; D call uncertain. Trimming cost V 7 bases and J 6 bases, with 7 bases left between them. The CDR3 is 11 amino acids. CDR1 is SGHNT and CDR2 is YENEEA in the germline V gene. CDR3 protein: CASTPGNEQFF. The CDR3 region has the DNA TGTGCCAGCACCCCCGGCAATGAGCAGTTCTTC. The full variable domain, its missing parts supplied by reference TRBV11-3 and TRBJ2-1, is EAGVVQSPRYKIIEKKQPVAFWCNPISGHNTLYWYLQNLGQGPELLIRYENEEAVDDSQLPKDRFSAERLKGVDSTLKIQPAELGDSAVYLCASTPGNEQFFGPGTRLTVL.

The chain joins TRBV6-5 to TRBJ1-1, with unresolved D. The CDR3 spans 15 residues. The V end lost 7 bases, the J end lost 1 base, and 16 bases lay between the germline ends. Germline lookup yields CDR1 MNHEY and CDR2 SVGAGI. CDR3: CASTQPRTGNTEAFF. CDR3 bases: TGTGCCAGCACCCAACCCCGGACGGGGAACACTGAAGCTTTCTTT.

Only one count was recorded for this clone. This chain connects TRBV30 to TRBJ1-5; no reliable D call. Germline lookup yields CDR1 GTSNPN and CDR2 SVGIG (reference sequence). The ends were cut back, 1 base at V and 6 bases at J, with 13 bases in the middle. This CDR3 comprises 14 residues. CDR3 in amino acids: CAWSDVRVRQPQHF. CDR3 bases: TGTGCCTGGAGTGATGTCAGAGTTCGTCAGCCCCAGCATTTT.

This chain links TRBV7-9 with TRBJ1-4, with D unclear. This CDR3 is built from 14 residues. Germline V lookup: CDR1 SEHNR, CDR2 FQNEAQ (reference sequence). V gave up 0 bases and J gave up 8 bases, with 10 bases separating them. CDR3 protein: CASSLAVGSEKLFF. The CDR3 coding sequence is TGTGCCAGCAGCTTAGCAGTCGGGTCCGAAAAACTGTTTTTT.

The chain couples TRBV19 to TRBJ1-5, with TRBD1 matching 8 bases. Germline CDR1 LNHDA, CDR2 SQIVND (reference sequence). The length of the CDR3 is 15 residues. V was pared by 4 bases and J by 3 bases, with 5 bases of the junction left unmatched. Here the CDR3 DNA reads TGTGCCAGTAGTAGTGGACAGGGCTACAATCAGCCCCAGCATTTT. Protein sequence: CASSSGQGYNQPQHF.

The genes are TRBV12-2 and TRBJ2-7. TRBV12-2 corresponds to a pseudogene. CDR3 length: 16 amino acids. CDR3 sequence reads: CASRFDGSMSSYEQYF. CDR3 sequence (DNA): TGTGCAAGTCGCTTTGATGGGTCGATGAGCTCCTACGAGCAGTACTTC.

The chain employs TRBV2 and TRBJ1-1; D remains unclear. CDR3 length: 13 residues. Germline V gene lookup returns CDR1 SNHLY and CDR2 FYNNEI. The V gene lost 5 bases and the J gene lost 1 base, with 8 bases spanning the gap. The CDR3 nucleotides are TGTGCCAGCAGTCCAGGTAGGAACACTGAAGCTTTCTTT. Amino acid sequence: CASSPGRNTEAFF.